This T cell receptor (beta chain) was documented in a study of a mutant IDH1 vaccine in newly diagnosed glioma. Study as a whole: Patients got their first vaccination 4-6 weeks after radiotherapy alone, or with temozolomide cycles. Receipt of radiotherapy, temozolomide, or both preceded the study, and most received both.

Time point indicated: week 23, last vaccination. The study gave 300 ug of mutant IDH1 20-mer peptide per vaccine dose, with topical imiquimod. Clones were read by immunoSEQ multiplex PCR, and TCRdb kept only the in-frame ones, dropping some. The table lists roughly 52,000 clones, about 80% of them singletons. On this clone itself: The antigen remains undetermined.

Per the germline V gene, CDR1 is MNHEY and CDR2 is SVGAGI. The CDR3 extends over 13 amino acids. The V end lost 5 bases, the J end lost 4 bases, and 11 bases lay between the germline ends. J is TRBJ1-2 and V is TRBV6-5; the D gene is possibly TRBD1 (6 bases). The clonotype comes from a man aged 40-49 years with glioma. The input for sequencing was PBMCs, taken from a glioma patient whose treatment included an IDH1 peptide vaccine. The CDR3 nucleotides are TGTGCCAGCAGTCCGGACAGAATCTATGGCTACACCTTC. Encoded protein: CASSPDRIYGYTF.